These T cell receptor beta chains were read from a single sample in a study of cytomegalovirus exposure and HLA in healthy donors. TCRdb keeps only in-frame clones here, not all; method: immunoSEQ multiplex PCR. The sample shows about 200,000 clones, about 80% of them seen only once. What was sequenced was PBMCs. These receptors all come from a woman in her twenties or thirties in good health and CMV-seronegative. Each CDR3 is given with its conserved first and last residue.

CDR3aa: CASSVKRSTDTQYF
len: 14
j_gene: TRBJ2-3
v_gene: TRBV19

CDR3aa: CASSTWTGAEQYF
len: 13
j_gene: TRBJ2-7
v_gene: TRBV11-1

CDR3aa: CANAGISYEQYF
len: 12
j_gene: TRBJ2-7
v_gene: TRBV6-1

CDR3aa: CASSSRGGLDGYTF
len: 14
j_gene: TRBJ1-2
v_gene: TRBV5-1

CDR3aa: CASSLDILSTDTQYF
len: 15
j_gene: TRBJ2-3
v_gene: TRBV5-4

CDR3aa: CASSLASNRGGQFF
len: 14
j_gene: TRBJ2-1
v_gene: TRBV5-4

CDR3aa: CASSPRSPFSTDTQYF
len: 16
j_gene: TRBJ2-3
v_gene: TRBV19

CDR3aa: CASSRGETQYF
len: 11
j_gene: TRBJ2-5
v_gene: TRBV27

CDR3aa: CASSWGQIGEAFF
len: 13
j_gene: TRBJ1-1
v_gene: TRBV5-1

CDR3aa: CAISELWQGAVNEQFF
len: 16
j_gene: TRBJ2-1
v_gene: TRBV10-3

CDR3aa: CASSLGGQLEQFF
len: 13
j_gene: TRBJ2-1
v_gene: TRBV5-1

CDR3aa: CASIPVGPSSYNSPLHF
len: 17
j_gene: TRBJ1-6
v_gene: TRBV7-9

CDR3aa: CASSPGQALYGYTF
len: 14
j_gene: TRBJ1-2
v_gene: TRBV18

CDR3aa: CASSHRESYEQYF
len: 13
j_gene: TRBJ2-7
v_gene: TRBV5-5

CDR3aa: CASSQGGTGRYEKLFF
len: 16
j_gene: TRBJ1-4
v_gene: TRBV4-1

CDR3aa: CASSTTSGSWSGELFF
len: 16
j_gene: TRBJ2-2
v_gene: TRBV19

CDR3aa: CASSVASSGGAFEQFF
len: 16
j_gene: TRBJ2-1
v_gene: TRBV9

CDR3aa: CASSEDRSNEKLFF
len: 14
j_gene: TRBJ1-4
v_gene: TRBV6-1

CDR3aa: CSSSLRTGASGVRETQYF
len: 18
j_gene: TRBJ2-5
v_gene: TRBV7-9

CDR3aa: CASSLYGTDSAYGYTF
len: 16
j_gene: TRBJ1-2
v_gene: TRBV5-1

CDR3aa: CASSHPEGLGVATEAFF
len: 17
j_gene: TRBJ1-1
v_gene: TRBV4-2

CDR3aa: CASSLVFQGAEDTQYF
len: 16
j_gene: TRBJ2-3
v_gene: TRBV11-2

CDR3aa: CASSLEQGFTDTQYF
len: 15
j_gene: TRBJ2-3
v_gene: TRBV5-1

CDR3aa: CASRRGTGRVEAFF
len: 14
j_gene: TRBJ1-1
v_gene: TRBV5-1

CDR3aa: CASTDFWSSYEQYF
len: 14
j_gene: TRBJ2-7
v_gene: TRBV6-6

CDR3aa: CASSHSGLAGDGADTQYF
len: 18
j_gene: TRBJ2-3
v_gene: TRBV23-1

CDR3aa: CASSQAGLARNNEQFF
len: 16
j_gene: TRBJ2-1
v_gene: TRBV4-1

CDR3aa: CATSRDRGATNEKLFF
len: 16
j_gene: TRBJ1-4
v_gene: TRBV15